This T cell receptor (beta chain) was found in a study of technical replicates of blood from a handful of donors. CDR1 is SQVTM, CDR2 ANQGSEA, per germline. Trimming took off 8 bases at V and 5 bases at J, with 15 bases between the two ends. The CDR3 is made up of 12 amino acids. Clones were read by immunoSEQ multiplex PCR, and TCRdb kept only the in-frame ones, dropping some. The data hold about 80,000 clones, with roughly 98% observed a single time. The sequence came from a human donor in good health. This chain uses TRBV29-1 with TRBJ1-1, with a weak D call TRBD1 (5 bases). The sequencing sample was made of T cells isolated from PBMCs. The CDR3 region has the DNA TGCAGCTCCAAAGCCGGGGGAACTGAAGCTTTCTTT. Its translation is CSSKAGGTEAFF.